A single sample gave rise to the 8 T cell receptor beta chains below, sequenced in a study of T cell changes during pregnancy in multiple sclerosis (dated by TCRdb to about 2019). The library was obtained by the immunoSEQ multiplex PCR assay. The source is immuneACCESS, and TCRdb retained only in-frame sequences with V and J called. Part of the clones is not carried over; for the studies checked, unresolved V genes explain less than half of this, and the remainder is unexplained. The sample profile shows some 77,000 clones; around 93% of them were found once. The top ten hold around 2.6% of the sample. The sequences come from peripheral blood, collected after pregnancy. These receptors came from a female donor in good health, enrolled as a control in a pregnancy study.

The chain combines TRBV18 with TRBJ2-5; 9 positions match TRBD2. This CDR3 contains 16 residues. Germline loops: CDR1 KGHSH, CDR2 LQKENI. V lost 1 base and J lost 2; bases outside the gene matches: 5. CDR3 in DNA: TGTGCCAGCTCACCACAAGTAGCGGGGGCTCAAGAGACCCAGTACTTC. It specifies CASSPQVAGAQETQYF.

This chain joins TRBV18 and TRBJ2-7; perhaps TRBD1 as D (5 bases). The germline V gene has CDR1 KGHSH and CDR2 LQKENI. Trimming cost V 3 bases and J 7 bases, with 16 bases left between them. The CDR3 has 14 residues. The CDR3 reads CASSPQDTPTEQYF. The DNA for the CDR3 is TGTGCCAGCTCACCCCAGGACACTCCAACGGAGCAGTACTTC.

The chain combines TRBV12-5 with TRBJ2-3; 7 positions match TRBD2. CDR3 length: 15 residues. CDR1 LGHNT and CDR2 FRNRAP come from the germline V gene. Trimming took 4 bases from V and 0 from J; bases not matched to a gene: 4. This chain's CDR3 is CASGSRLASTDTQYF. The DNA of the CDR3 is TGTGCTAGTGGTTCAAGACTAGCTAGCACAGATACGCAGTATTTT.

The rearrangement links TRBV29-1 to TRBJ1-1, with 8 bases aligning to TRBD1. CDR1 is SQVTM, CDR2 ANQGSEA, per germline. J was trimmed by 1 base and V by 4 bases; bases with no gene match: 2. The CDR3 is 13 residues long. CDR3 sequence reads: CSVGQGTNTEAFF. DNA of the CDR3: TGCAGCGTTGGACAGGGGACGAACACTGAAGCTTTCTTT.

This clone is a singleton in its sample. V usage is TRBV27 and J usage is TRBJ1-2; tentatively, D is TRBD1 (6 bases). Deletions cut 0 bases from V and 4 bases from J, with 15 bases between. The CDR3 is made up of 16 amino acids. The germline V gene has CDR1 MNHEY and CDR2 SMNVEV (reference sequence). This chain's CDR3 is CASSLSGYRAIYGYTF. In DNA, the CDR3 is TGTGCCAGCAGTTTATCTGGGTACAGGGCTATCTATGGCTACACCTTC.

The rearrangement links TRBV28 to TRBJ2-5, with TRBD1 matching 9 bases. This CDR3 is 16 amino acids long. Germline values: CDR1 MDHEN, CDR2 SYDVKM. With 6 bases clipped from V and 4 bases from J, the junction kept 12 bases outside the gene matches. This CDR3 reads CASSLEGQGTAETQYF. The DNA of the CDR3 is TGTGCCAGCAGCTTGGAGGGACAGGGAACGGCAGAGACCCAGTACTTC.

The chain recombines TRBV27 with TRBJ2-7; 8 nucleotides match TRBD2. The CDR3 covers 13 residues. From germline, CDR1 is MNHEY and CDR2 SMNVEV (reference sequence). The ends lost 2 bases at V and 3 bases at J; junction bases unmatched: 0. CDR3 loop: CASSLGTSYEQYF. The CDR3 DNA reads as TGTGCCAGCAGTTTAGGGACTAGCTACGAGCAGTACTTC.

The J gene is TRBJ2-7, the V gene TRBV27; 9 nucleotides line up with TRBD1. Germline V lookup: CDR1 MNHEY, CDR2 SMNVEV (reference sequence). V was pared by 8 bases and J by 0 bases, with 8 bases of the junction left unmatched. The CDR3 runs 15 residues. CDR3 sequence (DNA): TGTGCCAGCCAAACCCGACAGGGGGGCTCCTACGAGCAGTACTTC. This encodes CASQTRQGGSYEQYF.